This is a list of T cell receptor beta chains from one sample in a study of blood T cells in healthy people across ages. TCRdb itself ran the 5' RACE reads through MiXCR, one entry per CDR3 protein. Here the sample spans around 700,000 distinct CDR3 sequences, approximately 25% being singletons. The same sample was also studied in work on T cells of mothers and their children.

What was sequenced was blood. The receptors come from a boy aged 5-17 years in good health. The CDR3 runs from the conserved cysteine through the conserved F or W. A D gene is named only where the DNA matches it firmly. Size values are once, few and many counts, or a class for expanded clones, and some rows have none.

d_call,v_call,clone_size,j_call,cdr3_aa,cdr3_nt
TRBD1,TRBV7-9,few,TRBJ2-7,CASSLAWDRGARQYF,TGTGCCAGCAGCTTAGCGTGGGACAGGGGGGCTCGGCAGTACTTC
NA,TRBV20-1,few,TRBJ1-1,CSASGTNTEAFF,TGCAGTGCATCCGGGACGAACACTGAAGCTTTCTTT
NA,TRBV29-1,few,TRBJ2-1,CSVEEPYNEQFF,TGCAGCGTTGAAGAACCCTACAATGAGCAGTTCTTC
NA,TRBV5-1,few,TRBJ1-4,CASSGGEKLFF,TGCGCCAGCAGCGGCGGGGAAAAACTGTTTTTT
TRBD1,TRBV3-1,few,TRBJ2-7,CASSHVLGAGGDEQYF,TGTGCCAGCAGCCACGTGTTAGGGGCAGGGGGAGACGAGCAGTACTTC
NA,TRBV7-2,few,TRBJ2-1,CASSLAAASYNEQFF,TGTGCCAGCAGCTTAGCGGCTGCCTCCTACAATGAGCAGTTCTTC
TRBD2,TRBV6-1,NA,TRBJ2-3,CASSISGSGTDTQYF,TGTGCCAGCAGCATTAGCGGGAGTGGAACAGATACGCAGTATTTT
NA,TRBV11-2,NA,TRBJ2-5,CASSQDQQTQYF,TGTGCCAGCAGCCAGGACCAACAGACCCAGTACTTC
TRBD1,TRBV20-1,NA,TRBJ1-1,CSARRTGWGTEASF,TGCAGTGCTAGAAGGACAGGGTGGGGCACTGAAGCTTCCTTT
NA,TRBV20-1,NA,TRBJ1-1,CSAIPGAEAFF,TGCAGTGCCATTCCCGGGGCTGAAGCTTTCTTT
NA,TRBV12-3/TRBV12-4,NA,TRBJ2-2,CATTLDTGELFF,TGTGCCACCACCCTCGACACCGGGGAGCTGTTTTTT
TRBD1,TRBV20-1,NA,TRBJ2-7,CSARLYRDSGDKQYF,TGCAGTGCTAGGCTTTACCGGGACAGCGGAGACAAGCAGTACTTC
TRBD1,TRBV12-3/TRBV12-4,few,TRBJ2-5,CASTGGQETGTQYF,TGTGCCAGCACCGGGGGACAGGAGACGGGGACCCAGTACTTC
NA,TRBV9,many,TRBJ2-5,CASSVEGFLGTQYF,TGTGCCAGCAGCGTAGAAGGATTCCTCGGGACCCAGTACTTC
NA,TRBV19,few,TRBJ2-1,CASSQTGGGRGSEQFF,TGTGCCAGTAGTCAAACCGGTGGAGGTAGGGGGAGTGAGCAGTTCTTC
NA,TRBV7-9,NA,TRBJ2-2,CASSPLGFGELFF,TGTGCCAGCAGCCCGCTAGGATTCGGGGAGCTGTTTTTT
TRBD2,TRBV7-9,few,TRBJ2-7,CASSPPGREGREQYF,TGTGCCAGCAGCCCGCCCGGGCGGGAGGGCAGAGAGCAGTACTTC
NA,TRBV4-1,many,TRBJ2-5,CASSQDLPGSLQETQYF,TGCGCCAGCAGCCAAGATCTTCCTGGGTCCCTTCAAGAGACCCAGTACTTC
NA,TRBV27,few,TRBJ2-7,CASTLLRGAACEQYF,TGTGCCAGCACCCTGTTACGGGGGGCGGCCTGCGAGCAGTACTTC
NA,TRBV20-1,few,TRBJ2-1,CSAANLGGNEQFF,TGCAGTGCCGCCAATTTAGGCGGCAATGAGCAGTTCTTC
NA,TRBV4-3,few,TRBJ2-1,CASSQAPGYEQFF,TGCGCCAGCAGCCAAGCACCTGGCTATGAGCAGTTCTTC
TRBD2,TRBV2,NA,TRBJ2-5,CASSWGLGSQETQYF,TGTGCCAGCAGTTGGGGACTAGGTTCCCAAGAGACCCAGTACTTC
TRBD1,TRBV9,NA,TRBJ1-2,CASSGRTGFGYTF,TGTGCCAGCAGCGGACGGACAGGGTTTGGCTACACCTTC
TRBD2,TRBV15,NA,TRBJ2-3,CATSRFPLPGGQSADTQYF,TGTGCCACCAGCAGATTCCCCCTCCCGGGGGGGCAGTCGGCAGATACGCAGTATTTT
NA,TRBV6-2/TRBV6-3,many,TRBJ2-1,CASSLWQDNEQFF,TGTGCCAGCAGTTTGTGGCAAGACAATGAGCAGTTCTTC
NA,TRBV6-1,NA,TRBJ1-2,CASRRRLLSTEIPGRDYTF,TGTGCCAGCAGGCGAAGATTACTATCAACCGAGATTCCCGGTCGGGACTACACCTTC
TRBD2,TRBV6-5,NA,TRBJ2-1,CASTLLADNEQFF,TGTGCCAGCACTCTTCTAGCGGACAATGAGCAGTTCTTC
TRBD2,TRBV7-2,few,TRBJ2-5,CASSLVASGTKETQYF,TGTGCCAGCAGCCTAGTGGCTAGCGGGACCAAAGAGACCCAGTACTTC
NA,TRBV24-1,few,TRBJ2-2,CATSDPTESTGELFF,TGTGCCACCAGTGACCCAACGGAGAGCACCGGGGAGCTGTTTTTT
TRBD1,TRBV7-7,few,TRBJ2-5,CASSLVKDREPETQYF,TGTGCTAGCAGCTTAGTAAAGGACAGGGAGCCGGAGACCCAGTACTTC
TRBD2,TRBV4-1,few,TRBJ2-5,CASSPVTLSGGQETQYF,TGCGCCAGCAGCCCAGTTACTTTGAGCGGGGGACAAGAGACCCAGTACTTC
TRBD2,TRBV7-9,many,TRBJ2-7,CASSLGGDEQYF,TGTGCCAGCAGCTTGGGAGGGGACGAGCAGTACTTC
NA,TRBV9,NA,TRBJ1-6,CASSVGVGPIGETPLHF,TGTGCCAGCAGCGTAGGAGTGGGGCCCATTGGAGAAACACCCCTCCACTTT
TRBD1,TRBV28,NA,TRBJ2-3,CASRDRGRNTQYF,TGTGCCAGCAGGGACAGGGGGCGAAATACGCAGTATTTT
TRBD2,TRBV7-2,NA,TRBJ2-2,CASTRLAGGGELFF,TGTGCCAGCACCAGACTAGCGGGAGGTGGGGAGCTGTTTTTT
TRBD1,TRBV7-9,NA,TRBJ1-4,CASSLGQGAREKLFF,TGTGCCAGCAGCTTAGGACAGGGGGCGAGAGAAAAACTGTTTTTT
NA,TRBV21-1,few,TRBJ1-5,CAGAHRNTRTASCACQPQHF,TGTGCCGGCGCACACCGGAATACGAGGACAGCATCCTGTGCGTGTCAGCCCCAGCATTTT
NA,TRBV5-1,NA,TRBJ2-5,CASSPGGHETQYF,TGCGCCAGCAGCCCCGGAGGACACGAGACCCAGTACTTC
TRBD2,TRBV3-1,NA,TRBJ2-5,CASSHRLSGGETQYF,TGTGCCAGCAGCCATCGGTTGAGCGGGGGAGAGACCCAGTACTTC
NA,TRBV10-3,NA,TRBJ2-3,CAISESVQTTDTQYF,TGTGCCATCAGTGAGTCAGTACAGACAACAGATACGCAGTATTTT